This T cell receptor beta chain was profiled in a study of spatial heterogeneity in lung cancer. This clonotype rates as medium-sized (0.01 to 0.1%). The antigen is undetermined. Within a library made for alpha chains, this beta chain is off target, and its count is uninformative. Findings and limits, study-wide: Within tumors, counts of expanded alpha and beta TCRs tracked tumor mutation counts.

CDR1 is MDHEN and CDR2 is SYDVKM in the germline V gene. This CDR3 has 18 amino acids. Trimming shortened V by 5 bases and J by 0 bases, and 17 bases separated the two germline ends. Time point: sample taken at primary tumor resection. One entry per CDR3 protein, called by TCRdb with MiXCR from the 5' RACE reads. The top ten hold more than 25% of the sample, which has some 3,500 distinct CDR3 sequences, just over 5% seen once. The sequenced sample was lung tumor tissue, obtained at surgery. The clonotype originates from a female donor with early-stage non-small cell lung cancer. This chain links TRBV28 with TRBJ2-6; D gene ambiguous. CDR3 DNA sequence: TGTGCCAGCAGTACCCGGACGAGTGCGACCTCTGGGGCCAACGTCCTGACTTTC. Its translation: CASSTRTSATSGANVLTF. Variable domain in full (rest from reference TRBV28 and TRBJ2-6): DVKVTQSSRYLVKRTGEKVFLECVQDMDHENMFWYRQDPGLGLRLIYFSYDVKMKEKGDIPEGYSVSREKKERFSLILESASTNQTSMYLCASSTRTSATSGANVLTFGAGSRLTVL.